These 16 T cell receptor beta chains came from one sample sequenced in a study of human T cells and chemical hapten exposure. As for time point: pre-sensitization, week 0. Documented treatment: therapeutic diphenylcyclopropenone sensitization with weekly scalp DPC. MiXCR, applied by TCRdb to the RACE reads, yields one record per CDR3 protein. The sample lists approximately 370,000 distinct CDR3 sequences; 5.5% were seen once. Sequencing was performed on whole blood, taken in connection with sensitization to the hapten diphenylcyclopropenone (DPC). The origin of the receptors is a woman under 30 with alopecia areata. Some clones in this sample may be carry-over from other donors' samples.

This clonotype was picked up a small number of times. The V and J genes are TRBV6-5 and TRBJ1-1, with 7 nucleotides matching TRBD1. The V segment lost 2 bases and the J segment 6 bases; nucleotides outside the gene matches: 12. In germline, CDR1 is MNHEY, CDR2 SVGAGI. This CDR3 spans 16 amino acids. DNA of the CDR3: TGTGCCAGCAGTTACGAAGGGAGACAGGGAAAGGCTGAAGCTTTCTTT. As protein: CASSYEGRQGKAEAFF.

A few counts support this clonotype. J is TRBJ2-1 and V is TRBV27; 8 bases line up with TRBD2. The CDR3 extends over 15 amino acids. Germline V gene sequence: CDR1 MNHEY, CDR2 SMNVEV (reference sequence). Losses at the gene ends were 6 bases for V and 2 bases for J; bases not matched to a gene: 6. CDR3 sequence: CASSLTSEPYNEQFF. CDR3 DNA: TGTGCCAGCAGCCTGACTAGCGAGCCCTACAATGAGCAGTTCTTC.

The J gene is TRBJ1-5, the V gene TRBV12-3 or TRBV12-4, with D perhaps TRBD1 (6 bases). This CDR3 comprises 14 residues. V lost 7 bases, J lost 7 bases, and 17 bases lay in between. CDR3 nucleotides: TGTGCCAGCACCACCTGGACAGCGGGGCAGCCCCAGCATTTT. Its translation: CASTTWTAGQPQHF.

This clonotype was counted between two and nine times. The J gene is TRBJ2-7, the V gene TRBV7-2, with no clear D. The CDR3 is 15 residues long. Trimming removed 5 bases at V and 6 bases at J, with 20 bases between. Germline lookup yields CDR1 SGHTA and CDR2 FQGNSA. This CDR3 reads CASSQSVTSRLEQYF. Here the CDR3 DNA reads TGTGCCAGCAGCCAGTCCGTCACGTCTAGGCTCGAGCAGTACTTC.

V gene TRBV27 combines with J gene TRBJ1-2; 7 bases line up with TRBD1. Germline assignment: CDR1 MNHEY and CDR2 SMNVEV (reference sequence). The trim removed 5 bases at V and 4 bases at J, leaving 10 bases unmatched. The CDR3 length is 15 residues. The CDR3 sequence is CASSPDRASLYGYTF. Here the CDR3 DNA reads TGTGCCAGCAGTCCTGACAGGGCTTCCCTCTATGGCTACACCTTC.

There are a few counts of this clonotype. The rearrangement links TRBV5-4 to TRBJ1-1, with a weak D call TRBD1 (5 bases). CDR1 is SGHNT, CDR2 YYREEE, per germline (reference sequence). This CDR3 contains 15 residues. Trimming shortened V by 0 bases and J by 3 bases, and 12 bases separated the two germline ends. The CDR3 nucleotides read TGTGCCAGCAGCTTGGTCAAGGGGACGGACACTGAAGCTTTCTTT. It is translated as CASSLVKGTDTEAFF.

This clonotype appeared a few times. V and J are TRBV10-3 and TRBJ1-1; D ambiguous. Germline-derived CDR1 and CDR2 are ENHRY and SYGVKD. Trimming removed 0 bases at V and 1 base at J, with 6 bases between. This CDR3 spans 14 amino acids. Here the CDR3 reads CAISESTGNTEAFF. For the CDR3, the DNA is TGTGCCATCAGTGAGTCTACGGGGAACACTGAAGCTTTCTTT.

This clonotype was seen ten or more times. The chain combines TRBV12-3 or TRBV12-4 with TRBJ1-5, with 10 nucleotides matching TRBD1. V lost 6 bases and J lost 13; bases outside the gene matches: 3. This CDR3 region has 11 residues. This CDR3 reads CASSWTGGQHF. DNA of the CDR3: TGTGCCAGCAGCTGGACAGGGGGACAGCATTTT.

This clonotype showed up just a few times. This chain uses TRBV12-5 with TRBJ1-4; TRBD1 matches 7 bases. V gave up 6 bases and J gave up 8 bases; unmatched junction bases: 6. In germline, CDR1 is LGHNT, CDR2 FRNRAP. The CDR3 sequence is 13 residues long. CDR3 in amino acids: CASGTGRGEKLFF. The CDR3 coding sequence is TGTGCTAGTGGGACAGGGCGTGGGGAAAAACTGTTTTTT.

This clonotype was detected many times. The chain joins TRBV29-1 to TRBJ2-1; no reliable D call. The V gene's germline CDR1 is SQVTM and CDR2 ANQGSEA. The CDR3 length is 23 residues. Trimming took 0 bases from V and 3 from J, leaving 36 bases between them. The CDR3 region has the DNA TGCAGCGTTGAAGAACCCCCTCCTCAAATCCCTAGGTTTGAGACAAGCCTCTACAATGAGCAGTTCTTC. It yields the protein CSVEEPPPQIPRFETSLYNEQFF.

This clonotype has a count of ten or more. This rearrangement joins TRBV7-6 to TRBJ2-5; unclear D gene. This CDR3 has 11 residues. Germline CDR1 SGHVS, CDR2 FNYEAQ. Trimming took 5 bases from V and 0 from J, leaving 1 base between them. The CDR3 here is CASSHQETQYF. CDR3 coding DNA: TGTGCCAGCAGCCACCAAGAGACCCAGTACTTC.

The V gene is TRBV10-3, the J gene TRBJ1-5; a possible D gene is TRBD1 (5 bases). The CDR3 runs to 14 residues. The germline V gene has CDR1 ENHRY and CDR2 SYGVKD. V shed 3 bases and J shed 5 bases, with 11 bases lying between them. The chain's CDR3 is CAISDSDTDQPQHF. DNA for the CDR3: TGTGCCATCAGTGACTCGGACACTGATCAGCCCCAGCATTTT.

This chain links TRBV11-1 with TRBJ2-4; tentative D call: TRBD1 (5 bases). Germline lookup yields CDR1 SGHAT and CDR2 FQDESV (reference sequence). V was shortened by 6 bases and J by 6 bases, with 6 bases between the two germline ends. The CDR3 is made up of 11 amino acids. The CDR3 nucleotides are TGTGCCAGCAGGCAGGGAAACATTCAGTACTTC. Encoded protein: CASRQGNIQYF. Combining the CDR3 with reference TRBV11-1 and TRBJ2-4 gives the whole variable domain EAEVAQSPRYKITEKSQAVAFWCDPISGHATLYWYRQILGQGPELLVQFQDESVVDDSQLPKDRFSAERLKGVDSTLKIQPAELGDSAMYLCASRQGNIQYFGAGTRLSVL.

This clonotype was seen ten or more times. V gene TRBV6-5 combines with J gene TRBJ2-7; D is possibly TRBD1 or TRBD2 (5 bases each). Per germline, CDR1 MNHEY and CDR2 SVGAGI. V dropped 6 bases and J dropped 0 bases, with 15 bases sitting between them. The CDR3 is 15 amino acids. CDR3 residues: CASSPGPGNSYEQYF. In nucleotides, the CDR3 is TGTGCCAGCAGCCCGGGACCGGGAAACTCCTACGAGCAGTACTTC.

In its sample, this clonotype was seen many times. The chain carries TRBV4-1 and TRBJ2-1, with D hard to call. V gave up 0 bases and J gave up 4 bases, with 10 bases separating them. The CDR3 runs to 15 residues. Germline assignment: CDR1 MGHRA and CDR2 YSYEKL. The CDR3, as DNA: TGCGCCAGCAGCCAAGATATGATCGGATACAATGAGCAGTTCTTC. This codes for CASSQDMIGYNEQFF.

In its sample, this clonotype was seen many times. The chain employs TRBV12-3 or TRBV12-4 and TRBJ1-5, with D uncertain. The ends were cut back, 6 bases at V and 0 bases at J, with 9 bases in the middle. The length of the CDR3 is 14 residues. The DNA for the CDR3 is TGTGCCAGCAGCCGGGTCAATAGCAATCAGCCCCAGCATTTT. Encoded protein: CASSRVNSNQPQHF.